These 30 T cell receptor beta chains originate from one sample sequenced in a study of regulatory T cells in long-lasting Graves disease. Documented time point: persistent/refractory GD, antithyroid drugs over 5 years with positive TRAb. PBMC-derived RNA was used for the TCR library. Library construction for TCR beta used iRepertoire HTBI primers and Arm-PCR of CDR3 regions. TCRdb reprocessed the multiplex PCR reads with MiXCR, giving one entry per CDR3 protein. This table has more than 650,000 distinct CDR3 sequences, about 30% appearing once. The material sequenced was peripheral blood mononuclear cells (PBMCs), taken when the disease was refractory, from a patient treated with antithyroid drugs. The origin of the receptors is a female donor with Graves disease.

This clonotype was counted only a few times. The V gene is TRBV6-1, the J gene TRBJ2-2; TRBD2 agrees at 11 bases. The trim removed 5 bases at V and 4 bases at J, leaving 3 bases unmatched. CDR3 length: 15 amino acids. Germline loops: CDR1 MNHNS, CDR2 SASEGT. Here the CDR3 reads CASSPGLAATGELFF. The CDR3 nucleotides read TGTGCCAGCAGTCCGGGACTAGCGGCCACCGGGGAGCTGTTTTTT.

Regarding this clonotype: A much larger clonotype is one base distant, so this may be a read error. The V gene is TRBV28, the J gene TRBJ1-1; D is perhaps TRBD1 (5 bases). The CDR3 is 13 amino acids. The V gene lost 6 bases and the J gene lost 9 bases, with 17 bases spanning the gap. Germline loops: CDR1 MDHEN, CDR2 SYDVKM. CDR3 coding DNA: TGTGCCAGCAGGGGGACGGGGTATTCTAAAGCTTTCTTT. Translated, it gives CASRGTGYSKAFF.

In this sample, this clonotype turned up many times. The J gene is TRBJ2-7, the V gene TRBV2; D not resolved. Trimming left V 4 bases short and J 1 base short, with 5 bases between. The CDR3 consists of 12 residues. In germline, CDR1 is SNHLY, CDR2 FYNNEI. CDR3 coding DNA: TGTGCCAGCAGTGTATCGTCCTACGAGCAGTACTTC. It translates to CASSVSSYEQYF.

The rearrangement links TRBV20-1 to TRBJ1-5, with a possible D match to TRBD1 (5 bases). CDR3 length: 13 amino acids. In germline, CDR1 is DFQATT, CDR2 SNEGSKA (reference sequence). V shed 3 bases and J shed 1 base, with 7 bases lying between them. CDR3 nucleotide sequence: TGCAGTGCTAGGGGGCTAAGCAATCAGCCCCAGCATTTT. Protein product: CSARGLSNQPQHF.

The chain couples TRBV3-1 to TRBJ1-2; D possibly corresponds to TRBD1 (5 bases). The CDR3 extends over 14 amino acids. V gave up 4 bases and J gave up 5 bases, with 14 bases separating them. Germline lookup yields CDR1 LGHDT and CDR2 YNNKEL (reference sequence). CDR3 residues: CASSPPQGRYGYTF. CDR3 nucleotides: TGTGCCAGCAGCCCCCCCCAGGGCAGATATGGCTACACCTTC.

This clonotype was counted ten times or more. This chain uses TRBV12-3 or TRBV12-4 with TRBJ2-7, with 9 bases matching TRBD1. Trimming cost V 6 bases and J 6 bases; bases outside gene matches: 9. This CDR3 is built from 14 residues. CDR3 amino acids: CASSRRTGETEQYF. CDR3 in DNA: TGTGCCAGCAGCCGACGGACAGGGGAGACCGAGCAGTACTTC.

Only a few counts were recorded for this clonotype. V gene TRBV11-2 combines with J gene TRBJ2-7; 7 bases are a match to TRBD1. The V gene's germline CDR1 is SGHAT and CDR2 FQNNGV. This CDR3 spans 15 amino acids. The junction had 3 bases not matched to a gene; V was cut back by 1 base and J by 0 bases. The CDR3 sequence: CASSLGGQLSYEQYF. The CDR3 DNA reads TGTGCCAGCAGCTTAGGGGGACAGCTCTCCTACGAGCAGTACTTC.

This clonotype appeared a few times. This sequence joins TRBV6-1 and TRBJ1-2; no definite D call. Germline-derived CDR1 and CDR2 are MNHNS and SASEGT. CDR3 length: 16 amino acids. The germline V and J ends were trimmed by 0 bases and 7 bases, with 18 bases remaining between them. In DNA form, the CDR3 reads TGTGCCAGCAGTGAAGCGTTAATAAGGAGCTACAGTGGCTACACCTTC. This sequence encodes CASSEALIRSYSGYTF.

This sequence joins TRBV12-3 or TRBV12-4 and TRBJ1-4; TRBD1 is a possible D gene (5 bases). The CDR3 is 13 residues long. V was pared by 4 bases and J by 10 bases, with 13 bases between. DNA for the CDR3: TGTGCCAGCAGTTCCTCTCCGGGGGGAAAACTGTTTTTT. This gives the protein CASSSSPGGKLFF.

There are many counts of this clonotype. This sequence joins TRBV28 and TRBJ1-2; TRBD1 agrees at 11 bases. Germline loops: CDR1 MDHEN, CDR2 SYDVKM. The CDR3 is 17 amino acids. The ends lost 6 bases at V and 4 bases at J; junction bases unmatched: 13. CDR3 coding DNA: TGTGCCAGCAGAGTTCCCCCCGGACAGGGGGCGTTCTATGGCTACACCTTC. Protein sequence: CASRVPPGQGAFYGYTF.

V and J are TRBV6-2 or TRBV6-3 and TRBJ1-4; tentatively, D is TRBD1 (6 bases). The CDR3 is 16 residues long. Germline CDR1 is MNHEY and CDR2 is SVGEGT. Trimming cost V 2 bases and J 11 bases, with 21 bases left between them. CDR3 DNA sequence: TGTGCCAGCAGTTACCTCGGGGGGGGCAGGGCGGACAAACTGTTTTTT. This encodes CASSYLGGGRADKLFF.

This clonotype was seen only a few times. CDR3 coding DNA: TGTGCCAGCACCCTTCGCGGGGGCGCAGGATCTCTCTCTGGGGCCAACGTCCTGACTTTC. It is translated as CASTLRGGAGSLSGANVLTF. This chain uses TRBV12-3 or TRBV12-4 with TRBJ2-6, with D possibly TRBD2 on 7 matching bases. Trimming shortened V by 7 bases and J by 0 bases, and 25 bases separated the two germline ends. This CDR3 region has 20 residues.

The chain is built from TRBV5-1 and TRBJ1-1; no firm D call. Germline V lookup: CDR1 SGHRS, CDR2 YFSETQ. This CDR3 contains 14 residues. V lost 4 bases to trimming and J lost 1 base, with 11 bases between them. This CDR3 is CASSINWANTEAFF. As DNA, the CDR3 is TGCGCCAGCAGCATTAACTGGGCGAACACTGAAGCTTTCTTT.

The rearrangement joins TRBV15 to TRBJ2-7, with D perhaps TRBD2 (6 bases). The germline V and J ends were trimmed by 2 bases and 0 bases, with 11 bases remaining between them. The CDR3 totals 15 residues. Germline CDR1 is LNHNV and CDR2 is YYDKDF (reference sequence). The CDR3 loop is CATSRKAGTSYEQYF. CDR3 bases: TGTGCCACCAGCAGAAAGGCGGGGACCTCCTACGAGCAGTACTTC.

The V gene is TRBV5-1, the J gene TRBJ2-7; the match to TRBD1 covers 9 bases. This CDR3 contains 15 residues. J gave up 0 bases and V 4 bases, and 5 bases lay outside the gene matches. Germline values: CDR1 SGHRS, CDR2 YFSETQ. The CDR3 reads CASSQTGGASYEQYF. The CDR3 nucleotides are TGCGCCAGCAGCCAAACAGGGGGCGCCTCCTACGAGCAGTACTTC.

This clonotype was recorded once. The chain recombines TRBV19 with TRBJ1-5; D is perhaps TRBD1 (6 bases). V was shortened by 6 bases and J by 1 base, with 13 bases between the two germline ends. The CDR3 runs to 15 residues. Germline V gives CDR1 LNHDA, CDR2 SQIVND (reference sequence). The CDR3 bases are TGTGCCAGTAGGTGGGGAGGGGGAAGCAATCAGCCCCAGCATTTT. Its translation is CASRWGGGSNQPQHF.

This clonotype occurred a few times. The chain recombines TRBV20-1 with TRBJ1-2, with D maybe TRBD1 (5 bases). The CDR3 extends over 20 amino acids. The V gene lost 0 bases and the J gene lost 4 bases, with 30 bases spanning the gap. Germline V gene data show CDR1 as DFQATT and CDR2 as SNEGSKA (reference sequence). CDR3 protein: CSARDPSGTGLPWTGYGYTF. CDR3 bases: TGCAGTGCTAGAGATCCTTCCGGGACGGGACTACCTTGGACCGGCTATGGCTACACCTTC.

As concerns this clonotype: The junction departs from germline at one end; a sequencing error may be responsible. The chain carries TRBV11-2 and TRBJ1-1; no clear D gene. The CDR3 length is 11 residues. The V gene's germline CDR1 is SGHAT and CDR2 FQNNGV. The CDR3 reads CASSLGIGPLF. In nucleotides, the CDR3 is TGTGCCAGCAGCTTAGGAATTGGCCCTCTCTTT.

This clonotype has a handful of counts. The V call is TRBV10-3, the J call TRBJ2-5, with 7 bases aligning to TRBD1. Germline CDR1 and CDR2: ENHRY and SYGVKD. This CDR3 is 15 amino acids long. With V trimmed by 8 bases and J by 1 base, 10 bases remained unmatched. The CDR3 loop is CAISGGWLGQETQYF. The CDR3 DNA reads TGTGCCATCTCAGGGGGATGGCTAGGCCAAGAGACCCAGTACTTC.

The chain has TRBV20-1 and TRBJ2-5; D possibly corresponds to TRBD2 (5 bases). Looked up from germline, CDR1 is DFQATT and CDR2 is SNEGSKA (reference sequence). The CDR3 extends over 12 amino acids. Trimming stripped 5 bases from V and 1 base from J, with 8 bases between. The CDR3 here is CSALEAQETQYF. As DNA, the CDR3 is TGCAGTGCTTTGGAGGCCCAAGAGACCCAGTACTTC.

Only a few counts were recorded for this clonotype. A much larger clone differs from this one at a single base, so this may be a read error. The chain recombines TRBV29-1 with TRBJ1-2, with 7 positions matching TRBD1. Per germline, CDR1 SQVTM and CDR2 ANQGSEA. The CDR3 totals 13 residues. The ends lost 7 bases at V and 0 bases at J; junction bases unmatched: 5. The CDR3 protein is CSGGTVTNYGYTF. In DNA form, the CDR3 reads TGCAGCGGGGGGACAGTCACTAACTATGGCTACACCTTC.

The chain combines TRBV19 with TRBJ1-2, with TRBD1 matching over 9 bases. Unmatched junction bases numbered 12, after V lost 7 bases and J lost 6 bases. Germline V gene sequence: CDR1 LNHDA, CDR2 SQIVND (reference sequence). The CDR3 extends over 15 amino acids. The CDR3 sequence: CASIQPGQGVHGYTF. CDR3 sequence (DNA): TGTGCCAGTATTCAACCGGGACAGGGAGTTCATGGCTACACCTTC.

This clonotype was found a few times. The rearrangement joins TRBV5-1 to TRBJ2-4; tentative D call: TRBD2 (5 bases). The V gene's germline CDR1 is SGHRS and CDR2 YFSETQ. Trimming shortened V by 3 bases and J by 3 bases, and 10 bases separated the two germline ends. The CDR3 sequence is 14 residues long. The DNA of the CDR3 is TGCGCCAGCAGCTCCGGACTCCTCAAAAACATTCAGTACTTC. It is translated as CASSSGLLKNIQYF.

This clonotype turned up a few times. In nucleotides, the CDR3 is TGTGCCAGCAGTAAAGGGGGCGTCTATGGCTACACCTTC. It is translated as CASSKGGVYGYTF. The rearrangement uses TRBV6-1 and TRBJ1-2; 7 bases align to TRBD1. With V trimmed by 5 bases and J by 4 bases, 4 bases remained unmatched. Germline V lookup: CDR1 MNHNS, CDR2 SASEGT. The CDR3 length is 13 residues.

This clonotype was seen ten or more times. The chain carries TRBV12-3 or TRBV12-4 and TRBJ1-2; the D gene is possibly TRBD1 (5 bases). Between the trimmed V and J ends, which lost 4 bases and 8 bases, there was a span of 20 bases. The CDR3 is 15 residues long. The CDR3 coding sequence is TGTGCCAGCAGTTATCTTCCGGGAGGGGAGGAGGGCTACACCTTC. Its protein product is CASSYLPGGEEGYTF.

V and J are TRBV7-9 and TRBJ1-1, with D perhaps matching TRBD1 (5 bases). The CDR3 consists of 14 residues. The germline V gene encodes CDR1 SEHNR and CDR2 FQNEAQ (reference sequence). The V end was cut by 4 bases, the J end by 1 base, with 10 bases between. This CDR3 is CASSSGHRNTEAFF. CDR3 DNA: TGTGCCAGCAGCTCCGGACACAGGAACACTGAAGCTTTCTTT.

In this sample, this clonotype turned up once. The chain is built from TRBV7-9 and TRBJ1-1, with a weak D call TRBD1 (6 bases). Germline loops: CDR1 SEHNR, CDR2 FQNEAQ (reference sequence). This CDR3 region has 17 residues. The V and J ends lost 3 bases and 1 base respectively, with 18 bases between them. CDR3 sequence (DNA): TGTGCCAGCAGCTTGCTCAGGGGTTTGTCGTCGAACACTGAAGCTTTCTTT. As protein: CASSLLRGLSSNTEAFF.

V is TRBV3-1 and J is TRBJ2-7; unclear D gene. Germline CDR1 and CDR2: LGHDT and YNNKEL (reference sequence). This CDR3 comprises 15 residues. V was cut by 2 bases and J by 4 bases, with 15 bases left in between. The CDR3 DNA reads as TGTGCCAGCAGCCAATTAAGGTACCCTGCTTACGAGCAGTACTTC. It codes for CASSQLRYPAYEQYF.

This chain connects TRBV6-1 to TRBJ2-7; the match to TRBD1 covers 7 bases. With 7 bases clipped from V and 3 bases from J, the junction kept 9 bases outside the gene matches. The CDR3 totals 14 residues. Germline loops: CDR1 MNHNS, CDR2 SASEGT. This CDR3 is CASNPTGRFYEQYF. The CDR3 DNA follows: TGTGCCAGCAATCCGACAGGGCGGTTCTACGAGCAGTACTTC.

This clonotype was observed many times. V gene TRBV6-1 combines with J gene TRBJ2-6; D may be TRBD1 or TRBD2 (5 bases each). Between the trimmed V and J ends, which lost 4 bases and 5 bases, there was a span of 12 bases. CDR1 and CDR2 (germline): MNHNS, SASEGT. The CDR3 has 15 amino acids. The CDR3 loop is CASSAPGLRANVLTF. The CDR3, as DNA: TGTGCCAGCAGTGCCCCGGGGCTTAGGGCCAACGTCCTGACTTTC.